This TCR beta chain is drawn from a study of radiotherapy plus CTLA-4 blockade in lung cancer. The V segment lost 3 bases and the J segment 4 bases; nucleotides outside the gene matches: 13. Germline V lookup: CDR1 PRHDT, CDR2 FYEKMQ (reference sequence). The CDR3 has 18 residues. Measured with immunoSEQ multiplex PCR; TCRdb has only the in-frame clones, and not every one. The sample comprises 32,000 or so clones, roughly four fifths of which are singletons, and roughly 15% rests with the top ten. The material was peripheral blood, obtained from a patient treated with radiotherapy plus ipilimumab. The genes are TRBV13 and TRBJ2-5; 11 bases map to TRBD2. The TCR comes from a human donor with non-small cell lung cancer that progressed on radiotherapy plus ipilimumab. CDR3 bases: TGTGCCAGCAGCTTTAGAGGGATAGCGGGGGGGCCTGGAGAGACCCAGTACTTC. Translating it yields CASSFRGIAGGPGETQYF.